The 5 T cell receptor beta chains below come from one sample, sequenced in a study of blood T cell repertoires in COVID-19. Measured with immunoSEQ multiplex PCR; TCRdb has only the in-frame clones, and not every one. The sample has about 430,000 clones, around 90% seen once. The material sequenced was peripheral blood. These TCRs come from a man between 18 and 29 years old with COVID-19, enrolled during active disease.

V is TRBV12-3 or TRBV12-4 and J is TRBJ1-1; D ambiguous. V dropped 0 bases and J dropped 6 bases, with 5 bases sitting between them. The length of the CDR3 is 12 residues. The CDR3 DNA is TGTGCCAGCAGTTTAGCCCCGGCTGAAGCTTTCTTT. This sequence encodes CASSLAPAEAFF.

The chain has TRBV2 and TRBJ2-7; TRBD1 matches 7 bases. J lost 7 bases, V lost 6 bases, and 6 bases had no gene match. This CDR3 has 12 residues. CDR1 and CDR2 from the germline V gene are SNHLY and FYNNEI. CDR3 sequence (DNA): TGTGCCAGCAGGGTAGGGGGCCCTGAGCAGTACTTC. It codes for CASRVGGPEQYF.

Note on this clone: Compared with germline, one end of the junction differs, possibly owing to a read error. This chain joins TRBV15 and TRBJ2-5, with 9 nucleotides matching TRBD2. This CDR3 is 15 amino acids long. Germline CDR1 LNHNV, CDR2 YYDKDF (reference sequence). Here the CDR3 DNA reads TGTGCCACCAGCAGCCCCCTAGCGGGACAAGAGACCCTGTACTTC. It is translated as CATSSPLAGQETLYF.

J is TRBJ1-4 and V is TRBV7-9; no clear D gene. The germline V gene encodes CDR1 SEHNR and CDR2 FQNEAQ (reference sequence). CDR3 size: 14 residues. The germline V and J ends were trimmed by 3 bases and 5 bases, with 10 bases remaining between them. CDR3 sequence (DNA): TGTGCCAGCAGCTTTCTTCTGGAGAATGAAAAACTGTTTTTT. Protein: CASSFLLENEKLFF.

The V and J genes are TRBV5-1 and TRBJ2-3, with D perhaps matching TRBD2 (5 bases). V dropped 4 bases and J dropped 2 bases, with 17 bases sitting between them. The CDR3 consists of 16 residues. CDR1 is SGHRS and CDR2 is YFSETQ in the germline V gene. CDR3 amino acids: CASSPGSQAYTDTQYF. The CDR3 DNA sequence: TGCGCCAGCAGCCCGGGGTCCCAGGCTTACACAGATACGCAGTATTTT.